A single sample gave rise to the 10 T cell receptor beta chains below, sequenced in a study of beta chain features in type 1 diabetes listed by TCRdb under 2018. Receptors were amplified or captured by the immunoSEQ multiplex PCR assay. The entire amount of isolated RNA was reverse transcribed using the High Capacity cDNA Reverse Transcription Kit, so the sequenced TCRB transcripts were expressed ones. This immuneACCESS table, as held by TCRdb, lists in-frame sequences with V and J called but not all clones. Of the missing ones, under half trace to an unresolved V gene in checked studies; the others have no known cause. A total of just over 450,000 clones appear in this sample, about 32% of them only once. The ten largest clones add up to 0.05% to 0.07% of the sample. The sequencing sample was made of naive CD4+ T cells from blood. Per the publication, the cell subset or site label means: true naive CD4+ T cells. Receptors originate from a man between 18 and 35 years old in good health.

This clone was recorded a few times. This chain joins TRBV7-9 and TRBJ2-1; 10 bases are a match to TRBD2. V dropped 1 base and J dropped 4; count of bases not matched to a gene: 4. The CDR3 extends over 16 amino acids. In germline, CDR1 is SEHNR, CDR2 FQNEAQ (reference sequence). CDR3 DNA: TGTGCCAGCAGCTTAGAGGCACTAGCGGGGTACAATGAGCAGTTCTTC. The encoded protein is CASSLEALAGYNEQFF.

This clone was observed a few times. The rearrangement uses TRBV5-1 and TRBJ2-3, with 7 nucleotides matching TRBD2. The CDR3 contains 16 residues. V shed 3 bases and J 5 bases; nucleotides not matched to a gene: 12. CDR1 and CDR2 (germline): SGHRS, YFSETQ. CDR3 sequence reads: CASSSHPAREIDTQYF. Written as DNA, the CDR3 is TGCGCCAGCAGCTCCCACCCCGCGCGGGAGATAGATACGCAGTATTTT.

This clone was seen only a few times. The rearrangement links TRBV30 to TRBJ1-5, with D hard to call. Germline lookup yields CDR1 GTSNPN and CDR2 SVGIG (reference sequence). V gave up 0 bases and J gave up 0 bases, with 9 bases separating them. This CDR3 contains 15 residues. The CDR3 spells CAWSVGLYSNQPQHF. DNA of the CDR3: TGTGCCTGGAGTGTAGGGCTTTATAGCAATCAGCCCCAGCATTTT.

The chain's CDR3 is CASGWGYEQYF. CDR3 sequence (DNA): TGTGCCAGCGGTTGGGGCTACGAGCAGTACTTC. This chain connects TRBV27 to TRBJ2-7; no definite D call. Germline assignment: CDR1 MNHEY and CDR2 SMNVEV (reference sequence). This CDR3 region has 11 residues. V lost 8 bases, J lost 3 bases, and 8 bases lay in between.

The chain uses TRBV18 and TRBJ2-1, with 10 positions matching TRBD2. In germline, CDR1 is KGHSH, CDR2 LQKENI. Trimming removed 1 base from V and 4 bases from J; junction bases left unmatched: 4. CDR3 length: 16 residues. The CDR3 region is CASSPLASGGYNEQFF. In DNA, the CDR3 is TGTGCCAGCTCACCACTGGCTAGCGGGGGATACAATGAGCAGTTCTTC.

The rearrangement links TRBV29-1 to TRBJ1-3; D perhaps matches TRBD1 (6 bases). This CDR3 comprises 14 residues. Per the germline V gene, CDR1 is SQVTM and CDR2 is ANQGSEA. Trimming removed 4 bases at V and 4 bases at J, with 14 bases between. For the CDR3, the DNA is TGCAGCGTTGCTGTGGGGGCTGCGGGAAACACCATATATTTT. It translates to CSVAVGAAGNTIYF. Full variable domain (outside the CDR3, taken from reference TRBV29-1 and TRBJ1-3): SAVISQKPSRDICQRGTSLTIQCQVDSQVTMMFWYRQQPGQSLTLIATANQGSEATYESGFVIDKFPISRPNLTFSTLTVSNMSPEDSSIYLCSVAVGAAGNTIYFGEGSWLTVV.

The genes are TRBV29-1 and TRBJ2-1; 8 bases are shared with TRBD2. The V and J ends lost 3 bases and 4 bases, in that order; junction bases with no gene match: 8. Germline V CDR1 and CDR2: SQVTM, ANQGSEA. The CDR3 loop spans 15 amino acids. The CDR3 coding sequence is TGCAGCGTTGACGCCGGGACTAGTTTTTACAATGAGCAGTTCTTC. Protein sequence: CSVDAGTSFYNEQFF.

J is TRBJ1-5 and V is TRBV4-1; the D is unclear. The CDR3 totals 14 residues. V lost 1 base, J lost 6 bases, and 10 bases lay in between. Germline CDR1 and CDR2: MGHRA and YSYEKL. CDR3 sequence (DNA): TGCGCCAGCAGCCAAGTCGGGGTGAGTCAGCCCCAGCATTTT. As protein: CASSQVGVSQPQHF.

This chain connects TRBV18 to TRBJ2-7, with D possibly TRBD2 on 5 matching bases. The CDR3 extends over 11 amino acids. V lost 4 bases and J lost 12, with 13 bases in between. Germline V lookup: CDR1 KGHSH, CDR2 LQKENI. The CDR3 DNA is TGTGCCAGCTCACAGGACTCCCTTGGGTACTTC. Protein product: CASSQDSLGYF.

This clone has a handful of counts. The chain has TRBV29-1 and TRBJ2-1; the D gene is possibly TRBD2 (6 bases). The germline V and J ends were trimmed by 3 bases and 7 bases, with 10 bases remaining between them. The CDR3 runs 12 residues. Germline V gives CDR1 SQVTM, CDR2 ANQGSEA. The CDR3 DNA sequence: TGCAGCGTTGATAAAGGGAGGAATGAGCAGTTCTTC. Protein product: CSVDKGRNEQFF.